These 30 T cell receptor beta chains originate from one sample sequenced in a study of molecular identifiers for immune sequencing clone quantification. TCRdb reanalysed the PCR reads using MiXCR and keeps one entry per CDR3 protein. This table has around 470,000 distinct CDR3 sequences, over 20% appearing once. Material for sequencing was naive CD8+ T cells from blood, with Jurkat cell RNA spiked in. As to subset: FACS-sorted CD8+CD4-CCR7+CD45RA+ naive T cells. These receptors originate from a human donor in good health. Some libraries in this study had Jurkat cell RNA spiked in.

This clonotype has a handful of counts. The chain joins TRBV13 to TRBJ2-1; 7 nucleotides agree with TRBD2. This CDR3 is built from 15 residues. The V gene end was trimmed by 3 bases and the J gene end by 0 bases; junction bases not matched to a gene: 2. Per the germline V gene, CDR1 is PRHDT and CDR2 is FYEKMQ (reference sequence). CDR3 region: CASSFGTNSYNEQFF. Here the CDR3 DNA reads TGTGCCAGCAGCTTTGGGACTAACTCCTACAATGAGCAGTTCTTC.

The chain uses TRBV11-2 and TRBJ2-1, with 12 bases identical to TRBD2. V trimming: 3 bases; J trimming: 10 bases; junction bases outside the gene matches: 10. The length of the CDR3 is 16 residues. Germline V gene sequence: CDR1 SGHAT, CDR2 FQNNGV. The DNA of the CDR3 is TGTGCCAGCAGCTTCCGGACTAGCGGGAACAGTAAAGAGCAGTTCTTC. Encoded protein: CASSFRTSGNSKEQFF.

This clonotype has a count of ten or more. The rearrangement links TRBV20-1 to TRBJ1-1, with unresolved D. Germline V gene sequence: CDR1 DFQATT, CDR2 SNEGSKA (reference sequence). The CDR3 has 12 residues. Trimming cost V 0 bases and J 3 bases, with 5 bases left between them. CDR3: CSARDTYTEAFF. In DNA, the CDR3 is TGCAGTGCTAGAGACACTTACACTGAAGCTTTCTTT.

This clonotype was observed many times. This rearrangement joins TRBV7-6 to TRBJ2-3; D perhaps matches TRBD2 (5 bases). V shed 2 bases and J shed 0 bases, with 15 bases lying between them. Looked up from germline, CDR1 is SGHVS and CDR2 is FNYEAQ. The CDR3 is 17 residues long. The CDR3 protein is CASSLLAILTSTDTQYF. The DNA of the CDR3 is TGTGCCAGCAGCTTACTAGCCATACTCACTAGCACAGATACGCAGTATTTT.

The V gene is TRBV30, the J gene TRBJ1-2, with a weak D call TRBD1 (6 bases). The V end was cut by 8 bases, the J end by 3 bases, with 16 bases between. Germline V CDR1 and CDR2: GTSNPN, SVGIG (reference sequence). The CDR3 spans 13 residues. CDR3 amino acids: CAGDRWQDYGYTF. The CDR3 DNA reads as TGTGCCGGTGACAGGTGGCAGGACTATGGCTACACCTTC.

Many counts were recorded for this clonotype. This chain joins TRBV5-1 and TRBJ1-1; D is possibly TRBD1 (6 bases). Trimming removed 3 bases at V and 1 base at J, with 16 bases between. Germline-derived CDR1 and CDR2 are SGHRS and YFSETQ. This CDR3 contains 16 residues. CDR3 bases: TGCGCCAGCAGCTGGAACGTGGACAGATCGAACACTGAAGCTTTCTTT. Amino acids: CASSWNVDRSNTEAFF.

In regard to this clonotype: A single base separates this from a much larger clone, so it may be a read error. V usage is TRBV19 and J usage is TRBJ2-5; unclear D gene. The CDR3 runs to 13 residues. Trimming cost V 1 base and J 1 base, with 4 bases left between them. The germline V gene has CDR1 LNHDA and CDR2 SQIVND (reference sequence). Here the CDR3 DNA reads TGTGCCAGTAGTATAGTCGGCCAAGAGACCCAGTACTTC. Its translation is CASSIVGQETQYF.

The rearrangement links TRBV29-1 to TRBJ2-2, with 8 nucleotides matching TRBD1. The V segment lost 0 bases and the J segment 2 bases; nucleotides outside the gene matches: 8. The V gene's germline CDR1 is SQVTM and CDR2 ANQGSEA. CDR3 length equals 17 residues. This CDR3 is CSVEDLAGQGNTGELFF. In DNA form, the CDR3 reads TGCAGCGTTGAAGATCTTGCCGGACAGGGCAACACCGGGGAGCTGTTTTTT.

The V and J genes are TRBV5-6 and TRBJ2-5, with D possibly being TRBD1 or TRBD2 (5 bases each). V was trimmed by 3 bases and J by 2 bases, leaving 17 bases between them. The length of the CDR3 is 16 residues. Germline CDR1 is SGHDT and CDR2 is YYEEEE. DNA for the CDR3: TGTGCCAGCAGCTCCAAGGGGACCTTGGGGCAAGAGACCCAGTACTTC. Protein product: CASSSKGTLGQETQYF.

There are a few counts of this clonotype. The V gene is TRBV4-1, the J gene TRBJ2-7, with D uncertain. V was cut by 4 bases and J by 0 bases, with 19 bases left in between. Germline CDR1 is MGHRA and CDR2 is YSYEKL. The CDR3 is 17 amino acids. This CDR3 is CASSLHHRVVDSYEQYF. In DNA, the CDR3 is TGCGCCAGCAGCCTCCACCATAGGGTAGTTGACTCCTACGAGCAGTACTTC.

At least ten counts were recorded for this clonotype. The J gene is TRBJ2-3, the V gene TRBV7-9; 8 nucleotides line up with TRBD2. Per germline, CDR1 SEHNR and CDR2 FQNEAQ (reference sequence). The CDR3 is 15 residues long. The V gene end was trimmed by 5 bases and the J gene end by 3 bases; junction bases not matched to a gene: 7. The CDR3 loop is CASSRGSGRTDTQYF. The DNA for the CDR3 is TGTGCCAGCAGCCGAGGCAGCGGGAGAACAGATACGCAGTATTTT. Full variable domain (remainder filled in from reference TRBV7-9 and TRBJ2-3): DTGVSQNPRHKITKRGQNVTFRCDPISEHNRLYWYRQTLGQGPEFLTYFQNEAQLEKSRLLSDRFSAERPKGSFSTLEIQRTEQGDSAMYLCASSRGSGRTDTQYFGPGTRLTVL.

There are many counts of this clonotype. CDR3 sequence (DNA): TGTGCCAGCAGCGAGAGCGGGGCCCAAACAGATACGCAGTATTTT. This codes for CASSESGAQTDTQYF. This sequence joins TRBV7-2 and TRBJ2-3, with 7 bases lining up with TRBD2. The CDR3 is made up of 15 amino acids. With V trimmed by 5 bases and J by 3 bases, 8 bases remained unmatched. Germline lookup yields CDR1 SGHTA and CDR2 FQGNSA.

On this clonotype itself: The junction departs from the called germline gene at one end, perhaps through a read error. This rearrangement joins TRBV12-5 to TRBJ1-2; TRBD1 is a possible D gene (5 bases). Looked up from germline, CDR1 is LGHNT and CDR2 is FRNRAP. The CDR3 is 14 residues long. CDR3 DNA sequence: TGTGCTAGTGGTTTGGGGGGCGACGGCTATGGCTACGCCTTC. The encoded protein is CASGLGGDGYGYAF.

The chain employs TRBV24-1 and TRBJ2-2; D possibly corresponds to TRBD1 (7 bases). V shed 5 bases and J shed 6 bases, with 15 bases lying between them. The CDR3 consists of 15 residues. Germline values: CDR1 KGHDR, CDR2 SFDVKD. This CDR3 reads CATSAAGQPAGELFF. In DNA, the CDR3 is TGTGCCACCAGTGCCGCGGGACAGCCGGCCGGGGAGCTGTTTTTT.

A note on this clonotype: A much more abundant neighbour one base away suggests this may be a read error. The chain couples TRBV29-1 to TRBJ2-2; D is unclear. This CDR3 is 12 amino acids long. Germline lookup yields CDR1 SQVTM and CDR2 ANQGSEA. CDR3 nucleotides: TGCAACGTTGAAACGAACACCGGGGAGCTGTTTTTT. Protein sequence: CNVETNTGELFF.

This clonotype occurred a few times. Relative to the germline gene, one junction end is altered; a read error may explain this. J is TRBJ1-2 and V is TRBV13; 7 nucleotides align to TRBD1. The CDR3 is 12 amino acids. CDR1 is PRHDT and CDR2 is FYEKMQ in the germline V gene (reference sequence). The chain's CDR3 is CASSLSAGTVSF. CDR3 in DNA: TGTGCCAGCAGCTTGTCTGCCGGGACAGTATCCTTC.

This clonotype showed up just a few times. This sequence joins TRBV27 and TRBJ2-3; D gene unclear. Trimming removed 6 bases from V and 6 bases from J, with 22 bases in between. The CDR3 is 16 amino acids. Germline-derived CDR1 and CDR2 are MNHEY and SMNVEV (reference sequence). CDR3 loop: CASRLTSASGADTQYF. As DNA, the CDR3 is TGTGCCAGCAGGCTAACCTCTGCGTCAGGAGCCGATACGCAGTATTTT.

V usage is TRBV9 and J usage is TRBJ2-7; D may be TRBD1 or TRBD2 (5 bases each). Trimming took off 3 bases at V and 5 bases at J, with 21 bases between the two ends. This CDR3 spans 16 amino acids. Per germline, CDR1 SGDLS and CDR2 YYNGEE. The CDR3 DNA reads as TGTGCCAGCAGCGAGGACACCGGGGTTCCCCCGGACGAGCAGTACTTC. Translated, it gives CASSEDTGVPPDEQYF.

This clonotype was detected only a few times. CDR3: CSARDSVYQGIPYEQYF. The CDR3 nucleotides read TGCAGTGCTAGAGATTCGGTATATCAGGGGATCCCCTACGAGCAGTACTTC. V is TRBV20-1 and J is TRBJ2-7; a weak D match, TRBD1 (6 bases). The V and J ends lost 0 bases and 2 bases respectively, with 20 bases between them. The CDR3 contains 17 residues. In germline, CDR1 is DFQATT, CDR2 SNEGSKA (reference sequence).

The V and J genes are TRBV9 and TRBJ2-3; TRBD1 or TRBD2 may be the D gene (6 bases each). Germline CDR1 and CDR2: SGDLS and YYNGEE. V was pared by 3 bases and J by 2 bases, with 13 bases between. The CDR3 has 15 amino acids. The CDR3 sequence: CASSEEGDTTDTQYF. CDR3 DNA: TGTGCCAGCAGCGAGGAGGGGGACACCACAGATACGCAGTATTTT.

The sample holds many counts of this clonotype. This CDR3 is CASSIMDSSDTQYF. The CDR3 DNA sequence: TGTGCCAGTAGTATCATGGACAGTTCGGATACGCAGTATTTT. The V gene is TRBV19, the J gene TRBJ2-3; possibly TRBD1 for D (6 bases). Germline CDR1 and CDR2: LNHDA and SQIVND (reference sequence). This CDR3 contains 14 residues. The ends were cut back, 3 bases at V and 6 bases at J, with 13 bases in the middle.

Comments on this clonotype: Just one base apart from a much larger clone, this may be a read error. This rearrangement joins TRBV7-2 to TRBJ2-7, with unresolved D. The CDR3 totals 15 residues. Per germline, CDR1 SGHTA and CDR2 FQGNSA. CDR3 nucleotides: TGTGCCAGCAGCTTAGTTTCCGGAGATGCCTACGGGCAGTACTTC. The encoded protein is CASSLVSGDAYGQYF.

V usage is TRBV4-1 and J usage is TRBJ2-1; 8 positions match TRBD2. V dropped 2 bases and J dropped 3; count of bases not matched to a gene: 9. The length of the CDR3 is 17 residues. Per the germline V gene, CDR1 is MGHRA and CDR2 is YSYEKL. CDR3 protein: CASSQKIEGLVYNEQFF. CDR3 coding DNA: TGCGCCAGCAGCCAAAAGATAGAGGGACTAGTCTACAATGAGCAGTTCTTC.

Notes on this clonotype: This may be a read error, as it is one base from a much larger clone. The gene calls are TRBV28 and TRBJ2-7; no firm D call. This CDR3 has 15 residues. Germline CDR1 MDHEN, CDR2 SYDVKM. Trimming shortened V by 3 bases and J by 2 bases, and 14 bases separated the two germline ends. CDR3 nucleotides: TGTGCCAGCAGTTTTGAGAGCCCTGTTCCCTACGAGCAGTACTTC. It yields the protein CASSFESPVPYEQYF.

This clonotype was detected ten times or more. V and J are TRBV7-6 and TRBJ2-1; possible D gene TRBD2, 5 bases. The CDR3 covers 14 residues. The V gene's germline CDR1 is SGHVS and CDR2 FNYEAQ. V lost 4 bases and J 7 bases, leaving 14 bases between the germline ends. The CDR3: CASSSGSLGNEQFF. The CDR3 bases are TGTGCCAGCAGCTCGGGGTCCCTGGGGAATGAGCAGTTCTTC.

This clonotype appeared many times. This sequence joins TRBV27 and TRBJ1-2; possible D gene TRBD1, 5 bases. The CDR3 covers 14 residues. Germline CDR1 and CDR2: MNHEY and SMNVEV (reference sequence). The ends were cut back, 1 base at V and 7 bases at J, with 13 bases in the middle. CDR3 protein: CASSLWAGSFGYTF. DNA for the CDR3: TGTGCCAGCAGTTTATGGGCAGGGTCTTTTGGCTACACCTTC.

V and J are TRBV27 and TRBJ1-5, with no clear D. CDR1 is MNHEY, CDR2 SMNVEV, per germline (reference sequence). This CDR3 is built from 14 residues. V was cut by 5 bases and J by 6 bases, with 14 bases left in between. CDR3 nucleotide sequence: TGTGCCAGCAGTCCCGACGGTTGGGCTCAGCCCCAGCATTTT. Protein product: CASSPDGWAQPQHF.

This clonotype was picked up a small number of times. The chain uses TRBV10-1 and TRBJ2-7; D call uncertain. This CDR3 is built from 12 residues. Deletions cut 6 bases from V and 6 bases from J, with 12 bases between. Looked up from germline, CDR1 is WNHNN and CDR2 is SYGVQD (reference sequence). CDR3 amino acids: CASSPPDGEQYF. DNA of the CDR3: TGCGCCAGCAGCCCCCCGGACGGCGAGCAGTACTTC.

A few counts support this clonotype. The chain employs TRBV6-2 or TRBV6-3 and TRBJ1-5, with TRBD1 identical over 8 bases. Germline V gives CDR1 MNHEY, CDR2 SVGEGT. The CDR3 sequence is 13 residues long. V was clipped by 7 bases and J by 7 bases; unmatched bases: 6. DNA for the CDR3: TGTGCCAGCACGCAGGGGGCAAGGCAGCCCCAGCATTTT. It codes for CASTQGARQPQHF.

This clonotype was recorded a few times. V usage is TRBV7-8 and J usage is TRBJ1-1; D gene unclear. Trimming pared 5 bases from V and 1 base from J, leaving 8 bases between. The CDR3 loop spans 13 amino acids. Germline values: CDR1 SGHVS, CDR2 FQNEAQ. CDR3 residues: CASSAEPNTEAFF. CDR3 in DNA: TGTGCCAGCAGCGCTGAGCCGAACACTGAAGCTTTCTTT.